Reported below is one TCR beta chain. Its antigen remains unknown. V shed 6 bases and J shed 5 bases, with 8 bases lying between them. The CDR3 consists of 12 residues. Germline CDR1 reads LNHDA; CDR2 reads SQIVND (reference sequence). This entry is derived from a study of cytomegalovirus exposure and HLA in healthy donors. Points from the study as a whole: With later analysis, a missense DCLRE1C variant became linked to TCR beta V- and J-gene trimming.

Primers: 60 Vbeta forward and 13 Jbeta reverse. Sequenced by immunoSEQ multiplex PCR; TCRdb stores in-frame clones only, minus some. The sample contains over 100,000 clones, around three quarters of which appear only once. Sequenced sample: PBMCs. The J gene is TRBJ1-5, the V gene TRBV19, with D uncertain. The source is a male donor in good health and CMV-seropositive. CDR3 amino acids: CASSLFDQPQHF. The CDR3, as DNA: TGTGCCAGTAGCCTCTTCGATCAGCCCCAGCATTTT.